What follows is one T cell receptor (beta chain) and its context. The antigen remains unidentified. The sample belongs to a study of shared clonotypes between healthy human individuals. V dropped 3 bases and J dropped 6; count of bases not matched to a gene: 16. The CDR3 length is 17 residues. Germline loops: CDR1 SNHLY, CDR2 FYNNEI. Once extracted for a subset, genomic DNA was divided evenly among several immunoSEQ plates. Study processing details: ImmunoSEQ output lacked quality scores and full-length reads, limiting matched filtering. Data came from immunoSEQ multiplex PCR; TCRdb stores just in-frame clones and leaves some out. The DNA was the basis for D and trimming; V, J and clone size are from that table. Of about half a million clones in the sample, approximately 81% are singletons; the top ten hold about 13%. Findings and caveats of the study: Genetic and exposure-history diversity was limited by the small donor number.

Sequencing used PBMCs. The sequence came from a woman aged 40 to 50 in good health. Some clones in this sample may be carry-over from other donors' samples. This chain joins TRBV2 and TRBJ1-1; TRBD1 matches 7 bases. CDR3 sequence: CASSERGRGGIISEAFF. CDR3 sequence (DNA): TGTGCCAGCAGTGAGAGGGGGCGCGGGGGAATAATCTCTGAAGCTTTCTTT. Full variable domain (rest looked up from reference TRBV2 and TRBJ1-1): EPEVTQTPSHQVTQMGQEVILRCVPISNHLYFYWYRQILGQKVEFLVSFYNNEISEKSEIFDDQFSVERPDGSNFTLKIRSTKLEDSAMYFCASSERGRGGIISEAFFGQGTRLTVV.